This record concerns one TCR beta chain sequence. The data stem from a study of T cell changes during pregnancy in multiple sclerosis. Sequencing used immunoSEQ multiplex PCR; TCRdb keeps in-frame clones, though not all of them. The sample contains about 40,000 clones, about 90% of which appear only once. In germline, CDR1 is SGHRS, CDR2 YFSETQ. The CDR3 contains 14 residues. The V end lost 4 bases, the J end lost 2 bases, and 12 bases lay between the germline ends. The material sequenced was CD4+ T cells from peripheral blood mononuclear cells, taken in the third trimester of pregnancy. The sequence derives from a female donor in good health, enrolled as a control in a pregnancy study. This chain joins TRBV5-1 and TRBJ1-1, with D possibly matching TRBD1 (5 bases). The CDR3 region is CASSVFQGNTEAFF. The CDR3 DNA is TGCGCCAGCAGCGTCTTCCAGGGTAACACTGAAGCTTTCTTT.